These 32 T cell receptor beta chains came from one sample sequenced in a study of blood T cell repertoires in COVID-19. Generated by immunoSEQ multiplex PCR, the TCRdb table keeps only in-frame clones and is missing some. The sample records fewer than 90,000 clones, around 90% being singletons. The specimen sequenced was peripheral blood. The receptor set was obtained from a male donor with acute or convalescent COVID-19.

The CDR3 DNA reads TGTGCCAGCAGCCCTCGAACTTCTCTAGCGGGGGGGCGTACCGGGGAGCTGTTTTTT. Protein: CASSPRTSLAGGRTGELFF. The chain uses TRBV6-2 or TRBV6-3 and TRBJ2-2; 12 nucleotides match TRBD2. CDR1 and CDR2 from the germline V gene are MNHEY and SVGEGT. With V trimmed by 6 bases and J by 5 bases, 16 bases remained unmatched. CDR3 length equals 19 residues.

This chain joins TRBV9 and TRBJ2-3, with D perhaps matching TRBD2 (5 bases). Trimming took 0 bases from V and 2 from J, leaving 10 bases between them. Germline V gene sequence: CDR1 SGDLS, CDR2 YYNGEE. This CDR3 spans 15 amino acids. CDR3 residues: CASSVGGDYTDTQYF. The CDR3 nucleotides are TGTGCCAGCAGCGTAGGCGGAGACTACACAGATACGCAGTATTTT.

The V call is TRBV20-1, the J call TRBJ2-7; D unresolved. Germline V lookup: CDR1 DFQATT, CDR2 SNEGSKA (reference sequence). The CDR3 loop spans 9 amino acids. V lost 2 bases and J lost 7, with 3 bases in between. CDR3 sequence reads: CSARQEQYF. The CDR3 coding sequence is TGCAGTGCTAGACAGGAGCAGTACTTC.

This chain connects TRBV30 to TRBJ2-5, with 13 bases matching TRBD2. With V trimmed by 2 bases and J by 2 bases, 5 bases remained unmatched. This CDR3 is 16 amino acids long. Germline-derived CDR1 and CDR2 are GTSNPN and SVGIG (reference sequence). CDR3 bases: TGTGCCTGGAGTCGGGGACTAGCGGGGACTCAAGAGACCCAGTACTTC. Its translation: CAWSRGLAGTQETQYF. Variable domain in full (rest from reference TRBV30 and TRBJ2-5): SQTIHQWPATLVQPVGSPLSLECTVEGTSNPNLYWYRQAAGRGLQLLFYSVGIGQISSEVPQNLSASRPQDRQFILSSKKLLLSDSGFYLCAWSRGLAGTQETQYFGPGTRLLVL.

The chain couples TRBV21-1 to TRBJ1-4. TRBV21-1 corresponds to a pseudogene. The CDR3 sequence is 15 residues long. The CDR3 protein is CASSKAGGHGEKLFF. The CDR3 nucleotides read TGTGCCAGCAGCAAAGCGGGCGGGCACGGTGAAAAACTGTTTTTT.

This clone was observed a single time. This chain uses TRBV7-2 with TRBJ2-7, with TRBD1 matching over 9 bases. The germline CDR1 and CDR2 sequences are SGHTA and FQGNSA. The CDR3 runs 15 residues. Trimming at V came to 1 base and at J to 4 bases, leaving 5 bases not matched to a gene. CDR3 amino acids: CASSLEGTGLYEQYF. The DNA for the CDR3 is TGTGCCAGCAGCTTAGAGGGGACAGGGCTGTACGAGCAGTACTTC.

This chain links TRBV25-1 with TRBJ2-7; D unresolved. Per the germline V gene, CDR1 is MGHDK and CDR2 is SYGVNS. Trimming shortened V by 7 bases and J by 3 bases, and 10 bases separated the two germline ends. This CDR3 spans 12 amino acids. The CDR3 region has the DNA TGTGCCAGCACGGCGGATTACTACGAGCAGTACTTC. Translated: CASTADYYEQYF.

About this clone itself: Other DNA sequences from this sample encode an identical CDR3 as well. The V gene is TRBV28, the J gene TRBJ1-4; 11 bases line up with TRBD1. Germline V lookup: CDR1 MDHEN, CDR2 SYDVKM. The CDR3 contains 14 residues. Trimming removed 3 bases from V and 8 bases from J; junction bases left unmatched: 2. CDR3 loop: CASSLDRGREKLFF. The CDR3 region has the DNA TGTGCCAGCAGTTTGGACAGGGGGCGCGAAAAACTGTTTTTT.

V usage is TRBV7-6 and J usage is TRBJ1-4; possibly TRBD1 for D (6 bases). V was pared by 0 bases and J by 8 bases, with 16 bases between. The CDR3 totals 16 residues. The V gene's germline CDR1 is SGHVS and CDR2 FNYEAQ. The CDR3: CASSLAPDRLGEKLFF. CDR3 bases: TGTGCCAGCAGCTTAGCACCCGACAGGTTAGGAGAAAAACTGTTTTTT.

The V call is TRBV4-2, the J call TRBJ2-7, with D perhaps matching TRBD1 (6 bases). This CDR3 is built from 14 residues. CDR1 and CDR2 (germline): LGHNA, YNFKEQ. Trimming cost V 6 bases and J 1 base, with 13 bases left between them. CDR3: CASRMTGASYEQYF. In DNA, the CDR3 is TGTGCCAGCAGGATGACAGGAGCTTCCTACGAGCAGTACTTC.

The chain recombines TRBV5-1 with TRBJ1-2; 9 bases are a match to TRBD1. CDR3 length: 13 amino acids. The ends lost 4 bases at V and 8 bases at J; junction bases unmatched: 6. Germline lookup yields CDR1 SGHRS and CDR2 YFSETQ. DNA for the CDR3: TGCGCCAGCAGCGAAGGGACAGGGAACGGCTACACCTTC. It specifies CASSEGTGNGYTF.

The CDR3 sequence is CASSIQASNEKLFF. CDR3 bases: TGTGCCAGTAGTATACAGGCGTCCAATGAAAAACTGTTTTTT. This chain connects TRBV19 to TRBJ1-4; no firm D call. Trimming took off 2 bases at V and 5 bases at J, with 9 bases between the two ends. This CDR3 comprises 14 residues. The germline V gene has CDR1 LNHDA and CDR2 SQIVND (reference sequence).

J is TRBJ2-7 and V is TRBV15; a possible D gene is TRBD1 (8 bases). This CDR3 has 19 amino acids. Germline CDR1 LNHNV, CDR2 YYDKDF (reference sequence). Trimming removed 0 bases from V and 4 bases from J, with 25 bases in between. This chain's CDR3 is CATSRDRGDRQLLAYEQYF. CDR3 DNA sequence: TGTGCCACCAGCAGAGATCGGGGGGACAGGCAATTACTAGCTTACGAGCAGTACTTC.

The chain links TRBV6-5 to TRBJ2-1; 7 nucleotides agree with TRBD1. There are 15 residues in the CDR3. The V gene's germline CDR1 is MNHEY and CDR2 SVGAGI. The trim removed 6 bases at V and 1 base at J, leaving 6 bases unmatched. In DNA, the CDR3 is TGTGCCAGCAGGACAGGGCCCGCTTCCTACAATGAGCAGTTCTTC. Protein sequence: CASRTGPASYNEQFF.

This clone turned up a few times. Written as DNA, the CDR3 is TGTGCCAGCAGCTTGGTAGGGCAGGGGGCGCGCACTGAAGCTTTCTTT. Translated: CASSLVGQGARTEAFF. The chain employs TRBV5-5 and TRBJ1-1; 8 nucleotides align to TRBD1. Trimming removed 0 bases from V and 4 bases from J; junction bases left unmatched: 8. The CDR3 is 16 residues long. Germline V gene data show CDR1 as SGHKS and CDR2 as YYEKEE (reference sequence).

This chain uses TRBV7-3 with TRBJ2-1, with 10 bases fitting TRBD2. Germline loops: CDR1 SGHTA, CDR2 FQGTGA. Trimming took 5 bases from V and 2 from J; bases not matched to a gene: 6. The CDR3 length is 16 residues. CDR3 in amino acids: CASSPQSGGAYNEQFF. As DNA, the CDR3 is TGTGCCAGCAGCCCCCAGAGCGGGGGGGCCTACAATGAGCAGTTCTTC.

The DNA of the CDR3 is TGTGCCAGCAGTTTATCTGTAGCGGGGGGGACGCAGTATTTT. Translating it yields CASSLSVAGGTQYF. V and J are TRBV27 and TRBJ2-3; 11 bases align to TRBD2. V was pared by 0 bases and J by 9 bases, with 2 bases of the junction left unmatched. The CDR3 length is 14 residues. Germline V lookup: CDR1 MNHEY, CDR2 SMNVEV (reference sequence).

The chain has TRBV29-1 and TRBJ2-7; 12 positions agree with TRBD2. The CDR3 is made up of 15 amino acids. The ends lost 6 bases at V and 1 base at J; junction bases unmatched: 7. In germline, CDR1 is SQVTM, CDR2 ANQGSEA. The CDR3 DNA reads TGCAGCGTCCGACTAGCGGGGGCCTTTTCCTACGAGCAGTACTTC. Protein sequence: CSVRLAGAFSYEQYF.

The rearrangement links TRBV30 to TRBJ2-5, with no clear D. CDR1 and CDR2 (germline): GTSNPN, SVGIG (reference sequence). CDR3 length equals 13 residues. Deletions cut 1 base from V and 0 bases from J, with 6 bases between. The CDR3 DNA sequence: TGTGCCTGGAGTGGCGACAACCAAGAGACCCAGTACTTC. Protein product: CAWSGDNQETQYF.

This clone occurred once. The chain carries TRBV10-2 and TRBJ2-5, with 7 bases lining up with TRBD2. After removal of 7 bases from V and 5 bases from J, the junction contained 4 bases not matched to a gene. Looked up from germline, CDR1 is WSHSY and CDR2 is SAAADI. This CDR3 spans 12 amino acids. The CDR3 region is CASTGLGETQYF. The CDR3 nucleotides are TGCGCCAGCACTGGACTAGGGGAGACCCAGTACTTC.

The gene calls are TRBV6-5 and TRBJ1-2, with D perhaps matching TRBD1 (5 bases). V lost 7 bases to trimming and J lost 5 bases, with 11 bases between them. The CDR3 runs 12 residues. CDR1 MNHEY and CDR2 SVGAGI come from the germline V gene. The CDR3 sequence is CASTLTVYGYTF. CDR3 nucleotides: TGTGCCAGCACCTTGACAGTTTATGGCTACACCTTC.

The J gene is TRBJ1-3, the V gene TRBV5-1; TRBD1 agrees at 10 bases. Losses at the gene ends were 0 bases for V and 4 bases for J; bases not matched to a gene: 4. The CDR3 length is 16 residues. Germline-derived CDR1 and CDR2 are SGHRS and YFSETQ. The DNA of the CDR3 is TGCGCCAGCAGCTTGGCGGGACAGGGGAGAGGAAACACCATATATTTT. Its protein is CASSLAGQGRGNTIYF.

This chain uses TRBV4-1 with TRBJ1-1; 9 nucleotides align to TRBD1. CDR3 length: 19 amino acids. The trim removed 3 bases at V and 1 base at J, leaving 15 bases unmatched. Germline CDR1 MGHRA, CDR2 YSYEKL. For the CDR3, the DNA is TGCGCCAGCAGCCACGTTTGGTGGGGACAGGGCGAAAAGAACACTGAAGCTTTCTTT. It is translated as CASSHVWWGQGEKNTEAFF.

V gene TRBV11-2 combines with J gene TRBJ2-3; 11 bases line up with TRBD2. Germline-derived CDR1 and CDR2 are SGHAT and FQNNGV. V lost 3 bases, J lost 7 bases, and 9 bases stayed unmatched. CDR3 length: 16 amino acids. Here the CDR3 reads CASSFGLAGGTNTQYF. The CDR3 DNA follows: TGTGCCAGCAGCTTTGGGCTAGCGGGGGGTACGAATACGCAGTATTTT. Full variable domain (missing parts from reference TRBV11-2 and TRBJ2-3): EAGVAQSPRYKIIEKRQSVAFWCNPISGHATLYWYQQILGQGPKLLIQFQNNGVVDDSQLPKDRFSAERLKGVDSTLKIQPAKLEDSAVYLCASSFGLAGGTNTQYFGPGTRLTVL.

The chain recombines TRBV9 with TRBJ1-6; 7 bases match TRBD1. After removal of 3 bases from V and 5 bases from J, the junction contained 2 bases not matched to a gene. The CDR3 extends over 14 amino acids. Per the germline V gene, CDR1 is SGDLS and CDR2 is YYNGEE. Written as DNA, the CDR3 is TGTGCCAGCAGCGCCCAGGGGGATAATTCACCCCTCCACTTT. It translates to CASSAQGDNSPLHF. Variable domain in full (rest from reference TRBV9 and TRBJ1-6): DSGVTQTPKHLITATGQRVTLRCSPRSGDLSVYWYQQSLDQGLQFLIQYYNGEERAKGNILERFSAQQFPDLHSELNLSSLELGDSALYFCASSAQGDNSPLHFGNGTRLTVT.

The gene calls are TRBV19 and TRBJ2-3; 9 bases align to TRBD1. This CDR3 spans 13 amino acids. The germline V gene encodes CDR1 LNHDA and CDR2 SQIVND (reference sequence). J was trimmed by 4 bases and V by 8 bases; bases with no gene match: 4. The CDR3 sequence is CASGGQGPDTQYF. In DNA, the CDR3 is TGTGCCAGTGGGGGACAGGGCCCAGATACGCAGTATTTT.

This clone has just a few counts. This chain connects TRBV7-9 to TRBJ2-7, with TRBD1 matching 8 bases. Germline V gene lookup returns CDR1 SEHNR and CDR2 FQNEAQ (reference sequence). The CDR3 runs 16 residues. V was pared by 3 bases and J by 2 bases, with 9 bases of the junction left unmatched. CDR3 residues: CASSFKGTGLTYEQYF. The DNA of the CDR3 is TGTGCCAGCAGCTTCAAAGGGACAGGTCTAACCTACGAGCAGTACTTC.

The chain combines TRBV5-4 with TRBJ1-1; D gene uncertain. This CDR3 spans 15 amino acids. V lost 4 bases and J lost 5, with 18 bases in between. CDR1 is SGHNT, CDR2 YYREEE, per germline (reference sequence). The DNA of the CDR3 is TGTGCCAGCAGCCCTGGAGCCCTTAGAGGGACTGAAGCTTTCTTT. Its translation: CASSPGALRGTEAFF.

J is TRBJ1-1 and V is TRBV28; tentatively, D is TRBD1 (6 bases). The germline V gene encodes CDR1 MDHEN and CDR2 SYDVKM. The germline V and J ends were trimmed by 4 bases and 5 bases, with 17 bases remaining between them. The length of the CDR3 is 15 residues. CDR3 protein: CASSSTAGVGTEAFF. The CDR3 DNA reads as TGTGCCAGCAGTTCCACCGCAGGGGTAGGGACTGAAGCTTTCTTT.

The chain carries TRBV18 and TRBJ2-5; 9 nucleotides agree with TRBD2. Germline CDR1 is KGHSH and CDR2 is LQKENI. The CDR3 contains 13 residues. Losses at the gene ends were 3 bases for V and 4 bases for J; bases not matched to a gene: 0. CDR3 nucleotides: TGTGCCAGCTCACCTAGCGGGGGAGAGACCCAGTACTTC. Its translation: CASSPSGGETQYF.

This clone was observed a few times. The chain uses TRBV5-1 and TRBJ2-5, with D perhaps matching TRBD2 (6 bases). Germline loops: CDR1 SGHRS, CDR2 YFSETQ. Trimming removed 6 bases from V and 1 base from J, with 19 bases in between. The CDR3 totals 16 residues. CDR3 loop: CASTYSRSGPQETQYF. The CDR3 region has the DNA TGCGCCAGCACCTACTCCCGGAGCGGGCCCCAAGAGACCCAGTACTTC.

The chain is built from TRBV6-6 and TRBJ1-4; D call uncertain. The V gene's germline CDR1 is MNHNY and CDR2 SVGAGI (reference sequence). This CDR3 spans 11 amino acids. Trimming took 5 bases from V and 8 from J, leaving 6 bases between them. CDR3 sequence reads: CASSPQEKLFF. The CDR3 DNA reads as TGTGCCAGCAGTCCACAGGAAAAACTGTTTTTT.